Sequencing of this T cell receptor (beta chain) was carried out in a study of T cell changes during pregnancy in multiple sclerosis. Only in-frame clones appear in the TCRdb table, and some are missing; sequencing was by immunoSEQ multiplex PCR. The data contain fewer than 70,000 clones, 92% of them singletons. The TCR sequence derives from a female donor in good health, enrolled as a control in a pregnancy study. The sample here was peripheral blood, taken in the second trimester of pregnancy.

CDR3 DNA sequence: TGTGCCAGCAGTTACTCCTATAGCAATCAGCCCCAGCATTTT. Protein product: CASSYSYSNQPQHF. The chain joins TRBV6-5 to TRBJ1-5, with D hard to call. V was trimmed by 0 bases and J by 0 bases, leaving 3 bases between them. Germline values: CDR1 MNHEY, CDR2 SVGAGI. The CDR3 is 14 residues long.